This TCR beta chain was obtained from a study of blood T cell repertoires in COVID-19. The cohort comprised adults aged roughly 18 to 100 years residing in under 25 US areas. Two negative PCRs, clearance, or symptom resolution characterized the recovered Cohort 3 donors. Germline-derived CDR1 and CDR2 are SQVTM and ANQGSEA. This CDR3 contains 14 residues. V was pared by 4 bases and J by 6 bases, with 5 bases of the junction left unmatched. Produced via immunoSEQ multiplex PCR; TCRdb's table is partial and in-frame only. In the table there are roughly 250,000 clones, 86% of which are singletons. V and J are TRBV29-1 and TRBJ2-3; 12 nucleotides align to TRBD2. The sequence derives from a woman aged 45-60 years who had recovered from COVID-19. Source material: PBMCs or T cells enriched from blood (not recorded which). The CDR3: CSVGGTSGWDTQYF. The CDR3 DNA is TGCAGCGTTGGGGGGACTAGCGGGTGGGATACGCAGTATTTT.